The present T cell receptor (beta chain) was sequenced within a study of T cell responses to AZD1222 COVID-19 vaccine. Overall study context: Both about-4-week and about-12-week second-dose recipients were combined. Study findings and constraints: A mostly white British donor set with more females was recruited, and clonal diversity was possibly underestimated.

Turning to this clone: Its matching antigen is unknown.

Only in-frame clones appear in the TCRdb table, and some are missing; sequencing was by immunoSEQ multiplex PCR. This repertoire shows fewer than 130,000 clones, about 85% found once; its top ten account for less than 3.5%. Trimming removed 1 base from V and 3 bases from J; junction bases left unmatched: 5. Germline assignment: CDR1 SQVTM and CDR2 ANQGSEA. The CDR3 spans 15 residues. This receptor was identified in an adult in good health. The chain is built from TRBV29-1 and TRBJ2-1, with 8 nucleotides matching TRBD1. The sample in question was peripheral blood, obtained on day 0 of AZD1222 vaccination. CDR3 sequence reads: CSVEGGDRGYNEQFF. For the CDR3, the DNA is TGCAGCGTTGAAGGAGGCGACAGGGGCTACAATGAGCAGTTCTTC.